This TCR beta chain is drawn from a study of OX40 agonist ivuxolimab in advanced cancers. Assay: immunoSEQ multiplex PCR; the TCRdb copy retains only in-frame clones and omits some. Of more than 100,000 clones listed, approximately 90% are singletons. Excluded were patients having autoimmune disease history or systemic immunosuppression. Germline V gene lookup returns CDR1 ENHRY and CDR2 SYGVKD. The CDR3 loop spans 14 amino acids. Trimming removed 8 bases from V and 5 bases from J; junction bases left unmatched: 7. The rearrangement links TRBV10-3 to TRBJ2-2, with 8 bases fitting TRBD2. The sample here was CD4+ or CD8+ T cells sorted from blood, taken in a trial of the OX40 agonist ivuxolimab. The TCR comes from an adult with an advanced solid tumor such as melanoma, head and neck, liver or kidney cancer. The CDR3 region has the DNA TGTGCCATCGGTTCGTCGGGAGGGACCGGGGAGCTGTTTTTT. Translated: CAIGSSGGTGELFF.